This T cell receptor (beta chain) was identified in a study of long-term antiretroviral therapy in people with HIV. Broader study findings: On ART adherence, viral resistance or therapy changes, no data were available.

Runs used v3.0 of the immunoSEQ assay and were done at survey level. Libraries were prepared by immunoSEQ multiplex PCR; TCRdb keeps only in-frame clonotypes and omits some of them. The table has tens of thousands of clones, 80% seen once; the top ten hold roughly 7%. A minimum of one pre-ART and two post-ART PBMC samples existed for each donor. Each sample contained about 0.85-11 million cryopreserved PBMC, thawed before DNA extraction. Germline-derived CDR1 and CDR2 are SGHAT and FQNNGV. Trimming left V 5 bases short and J 1 base short, with 11 bases between. This CDR3 has 15 amino acids. A remark on this clone: The antigen is undetermined.

The TCR sequence derives from a man aged 35-49 years with HIV. The sample was unsorted PBMCs, taken 0.3 years after starting antiretroviral therapy. The genes are TRBV11-2 and TRBJ2-2; D gene ambiguous. The CDR3 loop reads CASSPLPGNTGELFF. The CDR3, as DNA: TGTGCCAGCAGCCCCCTTCCAGGGAACACCGGGGAGCTGTTTTTT.